These T cell receptor beta chains were read from a single sample in a study of cytomegalovirus exposure and HLA in healthy donors. Sequencing used immunoSEQ multiplex PCR; TCRdb keeps in-frame clones, though not all of them. This sample yields 150,000 to 200,000 clones, of which about 81% are seen a single time; approximately 1.4% belongs to the top ten. The sequenced sample consisted of PBMCs. Every receptor here comes from a girl aged 10 to 17 in good health and CMV-seropositive. Both conserved end residues are part of each CDR3. A D gene is named only where the DNA matches it firmly. The size of a clone is reported for some rows only, either as once, few or many, or as a class for expanded clones.

TRBV5-1	NA	TRBJ2-2	once	TGCGCCAGCAGCTTGTCTAGCTTGGGCACCGGGGAGCTGTTTTTT	CASSLSSLGTGELFF
TRBV18	TRBD1	TRBJ2-5	NA	TGTGCCAGCTCACCAAAGTTGGACAGGAATCGGCAAGAGACCCAGTACTTC	CASSPKLDRNRQETQYF
TRBV5-4	NA	TRBJ2-1	few	TGTGCCAGCAGCCCACGGGAGTACAATGAGCAGTTCTTC	CASSPREYNEQFF
TRBV5-8	TRBD2	TRBJ2-5	NA	TGTGCCAGCAGCTCCGGACTAGCGGGTGCTCTGGGGACCCAGTACTTC	CASSSGLAGALGTQYF
TRBV7-2	NA	TRBJ2-5	NA	TGTGCCAGCAGCTCCCAGCTGGACAGACGGGGTAGGGAGACCCAGTACTTC	CASSSQLDRRGRETQYF
TRBV19	TRBD1	TRBJ1-5	NA	TGTGCCAGTAGTTTCCGACAGGGGGATCAGCCCCAGCATTTT	CASSFRQGDQPQHF
TRBV6-1	NA	TRBJ1-1	few	TGTGCCAGCCGTTTTCAGGGTTTGAGCACTGAAGCTTTCTTT	CASRFQGLSTEAFF
TRBV27	TRBD1	TRBJ1-2	NA	TGTGCCAGCAGTTTATACGGGACAGGGGCTGGCTACACCTTC	CASSLYGTGAGYTF
TRBV4-1	NA	TRBJ1-4	few	TGCGCCAGCAGCCGAGGAGGACAGTACACGATGGAAAAACTGTTTTTT	CASSRGGQYTMEKLFF
TRBV6-4	TRBD2	TRBJ2-7	NA	TGTGCCAGCAGCGCCACGGGCGGGAGCTCCTACGAGCAGTACTTC	CASSATGGSSYEQYF
TRBV7-2	NA	TRBJ1-2	once	TGTGCCAGCAGCTTAGAAGGGGCCAACTATGGCTACACCTTC	CASSLEGANYGYTF
TRBV6-5	NA	TRBJ1-1	NA	TGTGCCAGCAGTGCACAGGTTTTAAACACTGAAGCTTTCTTT	CASSAQVLNTEAFF
TRBV25-1	NA	TRBJ2-2	NA	TGTGCCAGCAGGGGAGGAGCTAGGGAGGCCGGGGAGCTGTTTTTT	CASRGGAREAGELFF
TRBV5-4	NA	TRBJ1-2	few	TGTGCCAGCAGCTTGCTCGGAGCAGCTTATGGCTACACCTTC	CASSLLGAAYGYTF
TRBV5-1	NA	TRBJ2-7	NA	TGCGCCAGCAGCTTGCTGGCTAGTCAGACGGGCTACGAGCAGTACTTC	CASSLLASQTGYEQYF
TRBV5-1	TRBD1	TRBJ1-4	NA	TGCGCCAGCAGCCCAAACGGACAGGGGAGGAATGAAAAACTGTTTTTT	CASSPNGQGRNEKLFF
TRBV5-4	TRBD1	TRBJ2-3	NA	TGTGCCAGCAGCCCTCGGACAGGGTCAACAGATACGCAGTATTTT	CASSPRTGSTDTQYF
TRBV7-9	NA	TRBJ1-1	NA	TGTGCCAGCAGCTTATTTCGGGGGATGAACACTGAAGCTTTCTTT	CASSLFRGMNTEAFF
TRBV2	NA	TRBJ2-7	NA	TGTGCCAGCAGCTCGCACACATCGGGAGAGCAGTACTTC	CASSSHTSGEQYF
TRBV6-6	TRBD2	TRBJ2-1	few	TGTGCCAGCAGTTACTCGCAACTAGCGGGAGTAAATGAGCAGTTCTTC	CASSYSQLAGVNEQFF
TRBV18	NA	TRBJ1-3	NA	TGTGCCAGCTCACCAGCTCCAGGTGGCTATTCTGGAAACACCATATATTTT	CASSPAPGGYSGNTIYF
TRBV5-6	NA	TRBJ1-1	NA	TGTGCCAGCAGCTTGGATAGGGGCACTGAAGCTTTCTTT	CASSLDRGTEAFF
TRBV25-1	NA	TRBJ1-1	NA	TGTGCCAGCAGTAAGACAGGACAAAACACTGAAGCTTTCTTT	CASSKTGQNTEAFF
TRBV19	NA	TRBJ2-2	once	TGTGCCAGTAGTATAGGCGGAACCGGGGAGCTGTTTTTT	CASSIGGTGELFF
TRBV6-1	TRBD2	TRBJ2-2	NA	TGTGCCAGCAGCCGACAGCGGGAGTATGCCGGGGAGCTGTTTTTT	CASSRQREYAGELFF
TRBV9	TRBD2	TRBJ2-1	few	TGTGCCAGCAGCCCTTCCTGGACTAGCGCAAGGTACAATGAGCAGTTCTTC	CASSPSWTSARYNEQFF
TRBV19	TRBD1	TRBJ2-7	few	TGTGCCAGTGGACAGGGGGCCTACGAGCAGTACTTC	CASGQGAYEQYF
TRBV11-2	TRBD2	TRBJ2-7	once	TGTGCCAGCAGCTTCTCCACTAGCGGGGGATACGAGCAGTACTTC	CASSFSTSGGYEQYF
TRBV7-6	NA	TRBJ1-1	NA	TGTGCCAGCAGCTTAGTTTTGTCCACAGCGAACACTGAAGCTTTCTTT	CASSLVLSTANTEAFF
TRBV19	TRBD1	TRBJ2-7	once	TGTGCCAGTAGTATAGCAGGGGGTGGTTACTACGAGCAGTACTTC	CASSIAGGGYYEQYF
TRBV6-1	NA	TRBJ1-5	NA	TGTGCCAGCAGATCTGGAGGGAATCAGCCCCAGCATTTT	CASRSGGNQPQHF
TRBV30	TRBD1	TRBJ2-7	NA	TGTGCCTGGAGTGTGGGGACAGGGCCTTACGAGCAGTACTTC	CAWSVGTGPYEQYF
TRBV4-2	TRBD1	TRBJ1-4	NA	TGTGCCAGCAGCCGGGGACAGGGGGGGGGACTAGGTGAAAAACTGTTTTTT	CASSRGQGGGLGEKLFF
TRBV10-1	NA	TRBJ1-1	NA	TGCGCCAGCAGTGAAAGGGGATCGGACACTGAAGCTTTCTTT	CASSERGSDTEAFF
TRBV10-3	NA	TRBJ2-3	NA	TGTGCCATCACGGGCGGGGAAACAGATACGCAGTATTTT	CAITGGETDTQYF
TRBV4-3	TRBD1	TRBJ2-7	NA	TGCGCCAGCAGCCAAGAGGGACAGGGAGCCTACGAGCAGTACTTC	CASSQEGQGAYEQYF
TRBV15	TRBD2	TRBJ2-1	few	TGTGCCACCAGCACTAATAGCGGGGGAGCGGCTGAGCAGTTCTTC	CATSTNSGGAAEQFF
TRBV28	TRBD1	TRBJ1-2	NA	TGTGCCAGCAGTGAGGGACAGGGGGTCTATGGCTACACCTTC	CASSEGQGVYGYTF
TRBV18	NA	TRBJ1-4	NA	TGTGCCAGCTCACCGACACAGGAGGGTAGTGAAAAACTGTTTTTT	CASSPTQEGSEKLFF
TRBV12-5	NA	TRBJ1-1	NA	TGTGCTAGTGGTCCGACAGGTCATGAAGCTTTCTTT	CASGPTGHEAFF
TRBV29-1	TRBD2	TRBJ2-1	NA	TGCAGCGTTGAAGATTGGGGACTAGCGGGAAGCTCCTACAATGAGCAGTTCTTC	CSVEDWGLAGSSYNEQFF
TRBV28	TRBD1	TRBJ1-4	NA	TGTGCCAGCAGTTTTTGGACAGGTCAGAATGAAAAACTGTTTTTT	CASSFWTGQNEKLFF
TRBV29-1	NA	TRBJ2-1	NA	TGCAGCGTATACCGGGACACAAGCAATGAGCAGTTCTTC	CSVYRDTSNEQFF
TRBV7-8	NA	TRBJ1-3	NA	TGTGCCAGCAGCCCCAGAACCACAGGGACGGTTGGAAACACCATATATTTT	CASSPRTTGTVGNTIYF
TRBV29-1	TRBD1	TRBJ1-1	few	TGCAGCGCCGAAGGGGGCTCCACTGAAGCTTTCTTT	CSAEGGSTEAFF
TRBV28	NA	TRBJ1-5	NA	TGTGCCAGCACCCCCGGGCGCCGCGGGAGCAATCAGCCCCAGCATTTT	CASTPGRRGSNQPQHF
TRBV2	NA	TRBJ1-4	NA	TGTGCCAGCAGTGAGACAGTTGCAACTAATGAAAAACTGTTTTTT	CASSETVATNEKLFF
TRBV7-3	NA	TRBJ2-3	NA	TGTGCCAGCAGCCCGGGACACCGCACAGATACGCAGTATTTT	CASSPGHRTDTQYF